Below are 10 T cell receptor beta chains sequenced from a single sample in a study of T cell changes during pregnancy in multiple sclerosis. Sequenced by immunoSEQ multiplex PCR; TCRdb stores in-frame clones only, minus some. Among 70,000 to 80,000 clones listed, approximately 90% were seen once. The sequencing used CD4+ T cells from peripheral blood mononuclear cells, collected before pregnancy. The origin of the receptors is a female donor with multiple sclerosis, enrolled in a pregnancy study.

The chain carries TRBV2 and TRBJ2-5, with D possibly TRBD2 on 7 matching bases. The CDR3 extends over 14 amino acids. Per germline, CDR1 SNHLY and CDR2 FYNNEI. With 7 bases removed from V and 0 bases from J, the gap between germline ends came to 12 bases. CDR3 loop: CASTGGRNQETQYF. Here the CDR3 DNA reads TGTGCCAGCACCGGGGGGCGAAACCAAGAGACCCAGTACTTC.

The genes are TRBV30 and TRBJ2-2, with D perhaps matching TRBD1 (5 bases). The germline CDR1 and CDR2 sequences are GTSNPN and SVGIG (reference sequence). V lost 0 bases, J lost 7 bases, and 9 bases lay in between. There are 13 residues in the CDR3. The CDR3 loop reads CAWSVRVGGELFF. DNA of the CDR3: TGTGCCTGGAGTGTCAGGGTCGGCGGGGAGCTGTTTTTT.

The chain is built from TRBV11-1 and TRBJ2-3; D is undetermined. The CDR3 runs 13 residues. The germline V and J ends were trimmed by 5 bases and 3 bases, with 9 bases remaining between them. From germline, CDR1 is SGHAT and CDR2 FQDESV (reference sequence). This CDR3 is CASSLGQTDTQYF. Here the CDR3 DNA reads TGTGCCAGCAGCCTTGGCCAGACAGATACGCAGTATTTT.

The genes are TRBV6-5 and TRBJ1-4; a possible D gene is TRBD1 (5 bases). CDR1 is MNHEY, CDR2 SVGAGI, per germline. CDR3 length: 16 residues. Trimming stripped 0 bases from V and 8 bases from J, with 16 bases between. The CDR3 sequence is CASSYSRGMRDEKLFF. The CDR3 DNA reads as TGTGCCAGCAGTTACTCGAGAGGGATGCGGGACGAAAAACTGTTTTTT.

The chain joins TRBV5-5 to TRBJ1-2; D unclear. The CDR3 consists of 14 residues. The V gene lost 2 bases and the J gene lost 4 bases, with 12 bases spanning the gap. CDR1 is SGHKS and CDR2 is YYEKEE in the germline V gene (reference sequence). The CDR3: CASSFQVVGYGYTF. The CDR3, as DNA: TGTGCCAGCAGCTTTCAGGTAGTTGGCTATGGCTACACCTTC.

The V call is TRBV7-2, the J call TRBJ1-4; 10 nucleotides align to TRBD1. Per germline, CDR1 SGHTA and CDR2 FQGNSA. Trimming cost V 5 bases and J 4 bases; bases outside gene matches: 10. The CDR3 is made up of 17 amino acids. The CDR3 reads CASSPPGQGFLNEKLFF. For the CDR3, the DNA is TGTGCCAGCAGCCCGCCGGGACAGGGGTTTCTTAATGAAAAACTGTTTTTT.

This clone was seen just once. This chain uses TRBV1 with TRBJ1-1; the DNA was not compared with TRBD1, the D call given in the table. TRBV1 is tagged as a pseudogene. The CDR3 has 17 amino acids. CDR3 bases: TGCACCAGCAGCCAAGCCTCCGGCGGACAGGGGAGTTCTGAAGCTTTCTTT. Amino acid sequence: CTSSQASGGQGSSEAFF.

This CDR3 reads CASSLATEERGYTF. Here the CDR3 DNA reads TGTGCCAGCAGCCTAGCGACAGAAGAGCGAGGCTACACCTTC. The chain is built from TRBV5-5 and TRBJ1-2, with TRBD1 as a possible D gene (5 bases). CDR3 length: 14 amino acids. Trimming removed 4 bases at V and 8 bases at J, with 18 bases between. Germline CDR1 and CDR2: SGHKS and YYEKEE (reference sequence).

The chain carries TRBV11-2 and TRBJ2-1; the match to TRBD2 covers 11 bases. Germline values: CDR1 SGHAT, CDR2 FQNNGV. V dropped 1 base and J dropped 9; count of bases not matched to a gene: 5. There are 15 residues in the CDR3. The CDR3 region is CASSLAASGRTEQFF. The CDR3 bases are TGTGCCAGCAGCTTAGCGGCTAGCGGGAGGACTGAGCAGTTCTTC.

This CDR3 reads CASSERRGRAGNTIYF. CDR3 bases: TGTGCCAGCAGCGAACGACGAGGTCGTGCTGGAAACACCATATATTTT. J is TRBJ1-3 and V is TRBV9; no clear D. Germline assignment: CDR1 SGDLS and CDR2 YYNGEE. The V end was cut by 3 bases, the J end by 2 bases, with 15 bases between. The CDR3 contains 16 residues.